The 17 T cell receptor beta chains presented below share a single source sample, sequenced in a study of control samples from healthy donors and cancer patients. Clones were read by immunoSEQ multiplex PCR, and TCRdb kept only the in-frame ones, dropping some. The sample records 85,000 to 95,000 clones, roughly 78% being singletons. Sequencing was carried out using blood. The source of these receptors is a woman in her sixties in good health.

The chain uses TRBV6-4 and TRBJ2-5; 8 nucleotides line up with TRBD2. The CDR3 is 15 amino acids. V lost 6 bases to trimming and J lost 3 bases; unmatched junction nucleotides: 9. The germline V gene has CDR1 MRHNA and CDR2 SNTAGT. CDR3 protein: CASSPRGGAKETQYF. For the CDR3, the DNA is TGTGCCAGCAGCCCTCGGGGGGGGGCCAAAGAGACCCAGTACTTC.

The chain employs TRBV6-5 and TRBJ2-3, with no clear D. V was clipped by 0 bases and J by 4 bases, with 11 bases between them. The CDR3 runs to 15 residues. Germline CDR1 is MNHEY and CDR2 is SVGAGI. The CDR3 bases are TGTGCCAGCAGTTACTCACTTCTTGGGGCAGATACGCAGTATTTT. Amino acids: CASSYSLLGADTQYF.

The V and J genes are TRBV19 and TRBJ2-7; no clear D gene. Trimming shortened V by 3 bases and J by 4 bases, and 7 bases separated the two germline ends. CDR1 and CDR2 (germline): LNHDA, SQIVND (reference sequence). This CDR3 is 12 amino acids long. The CDR3 DNA is TGTGCCAGTAGTATCCGCGATTACGAGCAGTACTTC. This sequence encodes CASSIRDYEQYF.

The CDR3: CASSLVASGRLGQNIQYF. The CDR3 DNA follows: TGTGCCAGCAGCTTGGTTGCTAGCGGGAGGTTGGGCCAAAACATTCAGTACTTC. This chain uses TRBV5-4 with TRBJ2-4; 11 positions match TRBD2. The germline CDR1 and CDR2 sequences are SGHNT and YYREEE (reference sequence). Unmatched junction bases numbered 10, after V lost 0 bases and J lost 5 bases. The CDR3 has 18 amino acids. Together with reference TRBV5-4 and TRBJ2-4, the CDR3 gives the full variable domain: ETGVTQSPTHLIKTRGQQVTLRCSSQSGHNTVSWYQQALGQGPQFIFQYYREEENGRGNFPPRFSGLQFPNYSSELNVNALELDDSALYLCASSLVASGRLGQNIQYFGAGTRLSVL.

The rearrangement uses TRBV5-6 and TRBJ1-2, with D unresolved. The germline V gene has CDR1 SGHDT and CDR2 YYEEEE. V dropped 4 bases and J dropped 4 bases, with 5 bases sitting between them. The CDR3 contains 11 residues. CDR3 sequence reads: CASSGIYGYTF. The DNA of the CDR3 is TGTGCCAGCAGCGGAATCTATGGCTACACCTTC.

The rearrangement joins TRBV6-5 to TRBJ1-6, with D perhaps TRBD1 (5 bases). Per germline, CDR1 MNHEY and CDR2 SVGAGI. V shed 4 bases and J shed 6 bases, with 10 bases lying between them. CDR3 length: 14 residues. CDR3 in DNA: TGTGCCAGCAGTTCGGCAGGGCCTAATTCACCCCTCCACTTT. Translation gives CASSSAGPNSPLHF.

The chain uses TRBV4-1 and TRBJ1-4; TRBD1 is a possible D gene (5 bases). The length of the CDR3 is 17 residues. Trimming took off 0 bases at V and 8 bases at J, with 19 bases between the two ends. The V gene's germline CDR1 is MGHRA and CDR2 YSYEKL. The CDR3 DNA reads TGCGCCAGCAGCCAAGAATTCACCGGGCAGGGAAACGAAAAACTGTTTTTT. This gives the protein CASSQEFTGQGNEKLFF.

The chain joins TRBV18 to TRBJ2-7; 7 bases align to TRBD1. V shed 5 bases, J shed 2 bases, and the junction held 3 bases outside the gene matches. The CDR3 runs 13 residues. Germline CDR1 is KGHSH and CDR2 is LQKENI. The CDR3 reads CASSDRVTYEQYF. CDR3 DNA: TGTGCCAGCTCAGACAGGGTAACCTACGAGCAGTACTTC.

This clone has a handful of counts. The CDR3: CASRTDYSGNTIYF. CDR3 coding DNA: TGTGCCAGTAGAACCGACTACTCTGGAAACACCATATATTTT. V gene TRBV19 combines with J gene TRBJ1-3; D is ambiguous. The V gene lost 6 bases and the J gene lost 0 bases, with 9 bases spanning the gap. Germline V gene lookup returns CDR1 LNHDA and CDR2 SQIVND (reference sequence). This CDR3 is 14 amino acids long.

The J gene is TRBJ2-7, the V gene TRBV10-2, with 7 bases matching TRBD2. J gave up 7 bases and V 4 bases, and 7 bases lay outside the gene matches. In germline, CDR1 is WSHSY, CDR2 SAAADI. The CDR3 is made up of 13 amino acids. CDR3 in amino acids: CASSVGGSWEQYF. The CDR3 DNA follows: TGCGCCAGCAGTGTGGGCGGGAGTTGGGAGCAGTACTTC.

The CDR3 protein is CASSNGVYGYTF. CDR3 sequence (DNA): TGTGCCAGCAGTAATGGGGTCTATGGCTACACCTTC. The chain uses TRBV12-3 or TRBV12-4 and TRBJ1-2; D remains unclear. V was trimmed by 5 bases and J by 4 bases, leaving 8 bases between them. The CDR3 runs 12 residues.

In its sample, this clone was seen once. CDR3 region: CASSLSLVFNEQFF. In DNA, the CDR3 is TGTGCCAGCAGTTTATCTCTGGTCTTTAATGAGCAGTTCTTC. The chain joins TRBV28 to TRBJ2-1, with unresolved D. V lost 1 base and J lost 7, with 11 bases in between. This CDR3 has 14 amino acids. Germline CDR1 reads MDHEN; CDR2 reads SYDVKM.

The chain couples TRBV7-2 to TRBJ2-1, with 13 bases matching TRBD2. The V gene end was trimmed by 6 bases and the J gene end by 9 bases; junction bases not matched to a gene: 8. Germline V gene data show CDR1 as SGHTA and CDR2 as FQGNSA. The CDR3 totals 15 residues. Here the CDR3 reads CASSPGLAGSGEQFF. DNA for the CDR3: TGTGCCAGCAGTCCGGGACTAGCGGGGTCAGGTGAGCAGTTCTTC.

The rearrangement joins TRBV29-1 to TRBJ2-7, with D perhaps TRBD2 (6 bases). Trimming took 4 bases from V and 3 from J, leaving 16 bases between them. Germline V gene sequence: CDR1 SQVTM, CDR2 ANQGSEA. CDR3 length equals 14 residues. CDR3 in amino acids: CSVARRDLIYEQYF. The CDR3 coding sequence is TGCAGCGTTGCCCGCCGGGACTTGATCTACGAGCAGTACTTC.

J is TRBJ2-3 and V is TRBV10-3, with TRBD2 matching over 9 bases. CDR3 length: 15 amino acids. Germline CDR1 ENHRY, CDR2 SYGVKD. J gave up 3 bases and V 0 bases, and 1 base lay outside the gene matches. CDR3 bases: TGTGCCATCAGTGAGTCGGCGGGGGGGACAGATACGCAGTATTTT. It is translated as CAISESAGGTDTQYF.

The V gene is TRBV28, the J gene TRBJ1-5, with 10 bases fitting TRBD1. V lost 8 bases and J lost 4; bases outside the gene matches: 5. There are 14 residues in the CDR3. Germline lookup yields CDR1 MDHEN and CDR2 SYDVKM. The CDR3 is CASQGTGANQPQHF. The DNA of the CDR3 is TGTGCCAGCCAGGGGACAGGGGCGAATCAGCCCCAGCATTTT.

The table lists this clone with a count of one. V gene TRBV7-6 combines with J gene TRBJ2-1, with TRBD1 identical over 7 bases. Germline V gene sequence: CDR1 SGHVS, CDR2 FNYEAQ. V was pared by 0 bases and J by 8 bases, with 4 bases of the junction left unmatched. CDR3 length: 14 residues. In DNA, the CDR3 is TGTGCCAGCAGCTTAGCCGGGACAGTTTATGAGCAGTTCTTC. Translating gives CASSLAGTVYEQFF. The full variable domain, with the rest looked up from reference TRBV7-6 and TRBJ2-1, is GAGVSQSPRYKVTKRGQDVALRCDPISGHVSLYWYRQALGQGPEFLTYFNYEAQQDKSGLPNDRFSAERPEGSISTLTIQRTEQRDSAMYRCASSLAGTVYEQFFGPGTRLTVL.